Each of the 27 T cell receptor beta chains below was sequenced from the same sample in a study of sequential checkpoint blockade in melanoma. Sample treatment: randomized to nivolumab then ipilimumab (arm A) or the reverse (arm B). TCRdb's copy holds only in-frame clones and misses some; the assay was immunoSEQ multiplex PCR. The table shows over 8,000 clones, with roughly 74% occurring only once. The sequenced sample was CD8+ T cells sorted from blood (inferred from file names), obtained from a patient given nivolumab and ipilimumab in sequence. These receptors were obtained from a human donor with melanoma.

CDR3 residues: CAIYGQSSYEQYF. Here the CDR3 DNA reads TGTGCCATTTATGGACAGAGCTCCTACGAGCAGTACTTC. V is TRBV6-1 and J is TRBJ2-7; tentative D call: TRBD1 (6 bases). The germline V gene has CDR1 MNHNS and CDR2 SASEGT. The V end lost 10 bases, the J end lost 0 bases, and 13 bases lay between the germline ends. The CDR3 sequence is 13 residues long.

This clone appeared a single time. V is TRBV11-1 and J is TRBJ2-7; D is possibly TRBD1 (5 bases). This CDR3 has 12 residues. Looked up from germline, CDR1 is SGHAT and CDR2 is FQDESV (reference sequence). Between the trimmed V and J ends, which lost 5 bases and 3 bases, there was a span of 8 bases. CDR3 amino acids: CASSITGYEQYF. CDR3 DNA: TGTGCCAGCAGCATAACAGGCTACGAGCAGTACTTC.

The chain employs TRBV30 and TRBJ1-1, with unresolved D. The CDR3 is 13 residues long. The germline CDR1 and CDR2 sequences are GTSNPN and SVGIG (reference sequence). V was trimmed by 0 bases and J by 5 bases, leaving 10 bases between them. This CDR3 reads CAWSVHSGTEAFF. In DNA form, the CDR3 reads TGTGCCTGGAGTGTACACTCGGGGACTGAAGCTTTCTTT. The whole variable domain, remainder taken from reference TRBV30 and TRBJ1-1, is SQTIHQWPATLVQPVGSPLSLECTVEGTSNPNLYWYRQAAGRGLQLLFYSVGIGQISSEVPQNLSASRPQDRQFILSSKKLLLSDSGFYLCAWSVHSGTEAFFGQGTRLTVV.

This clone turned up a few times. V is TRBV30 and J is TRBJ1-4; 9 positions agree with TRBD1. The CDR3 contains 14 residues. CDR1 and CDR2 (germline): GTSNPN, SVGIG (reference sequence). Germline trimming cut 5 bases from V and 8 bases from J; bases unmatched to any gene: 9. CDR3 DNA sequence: TGTGCCTGGGCTCCGACAGGGGGAAGCGAAAAACTGTTTTTT. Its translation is CAWAPTGGSEKLFF. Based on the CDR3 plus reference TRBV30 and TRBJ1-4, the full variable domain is SQTIHQWPATLVQPVGSPLSLECTVEGTSNPNLYWYRQAAGRGLQLLFYSVGIGQISSEVPQNLSASRPQDRQFILSSKKLLLSDSGFYLCAWAPTGGSEKLFFGSGTQLSVL.

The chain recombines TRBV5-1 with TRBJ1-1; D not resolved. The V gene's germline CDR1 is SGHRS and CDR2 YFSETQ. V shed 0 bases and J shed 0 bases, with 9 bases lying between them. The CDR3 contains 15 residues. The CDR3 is CASSLELRMNTEAFF. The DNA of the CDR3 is TGCGCCAGCAGCTTGGAGCTACGAATGAACACTGAAGCTTTCTTT.

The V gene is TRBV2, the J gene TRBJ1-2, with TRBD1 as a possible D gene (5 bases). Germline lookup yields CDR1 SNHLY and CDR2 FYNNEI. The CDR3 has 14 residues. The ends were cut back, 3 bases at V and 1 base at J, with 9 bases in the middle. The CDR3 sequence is CASSDIGDNYGYTF. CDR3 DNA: TGTGCCAGCAGTGATATAGGGGATAACTATGGCTACACCTTC.

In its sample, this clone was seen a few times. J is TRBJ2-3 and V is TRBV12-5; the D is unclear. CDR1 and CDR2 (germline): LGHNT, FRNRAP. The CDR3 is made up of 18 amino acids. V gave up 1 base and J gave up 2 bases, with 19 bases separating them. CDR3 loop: CASGLALLDIPHTDTQYF. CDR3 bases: TGTGCTAGTGGTTTGGCCCTCTTAGACATTCCCCACACAGATACGCAGTATTTT.

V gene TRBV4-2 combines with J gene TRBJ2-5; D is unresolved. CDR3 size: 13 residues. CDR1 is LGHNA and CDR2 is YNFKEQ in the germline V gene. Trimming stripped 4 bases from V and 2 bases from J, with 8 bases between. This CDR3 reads CASSPDLQETQYF. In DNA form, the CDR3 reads TGTGCCAGCAGCCCCGACTTGCAAGAGACCCAGTACTTC.

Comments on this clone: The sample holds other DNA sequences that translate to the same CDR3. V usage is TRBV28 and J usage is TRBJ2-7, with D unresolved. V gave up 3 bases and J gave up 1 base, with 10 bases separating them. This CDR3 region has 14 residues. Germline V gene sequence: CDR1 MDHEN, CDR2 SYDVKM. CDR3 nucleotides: TGTGCCAGCAGTTTTTTGGGCAGTTCCTACGAGCAGTACTTC. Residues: CASSFLGSSYEQYF.

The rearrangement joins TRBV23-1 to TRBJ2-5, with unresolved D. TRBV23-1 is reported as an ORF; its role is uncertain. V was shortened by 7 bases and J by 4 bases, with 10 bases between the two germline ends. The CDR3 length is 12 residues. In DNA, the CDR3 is TGCGCCAGCATAGCTTCGCGAGAGACCCAGTACTTC. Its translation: CASIASRETQYF.

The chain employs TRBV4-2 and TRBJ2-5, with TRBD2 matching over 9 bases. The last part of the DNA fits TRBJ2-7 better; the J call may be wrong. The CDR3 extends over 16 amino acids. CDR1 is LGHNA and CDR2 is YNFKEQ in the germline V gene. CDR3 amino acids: CASSQDVAREGHEQYF. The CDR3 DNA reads TGTGCCAGCAGCCAAGATGTCGCGCGGGAGGGCCACGAGCAGTACTTC.

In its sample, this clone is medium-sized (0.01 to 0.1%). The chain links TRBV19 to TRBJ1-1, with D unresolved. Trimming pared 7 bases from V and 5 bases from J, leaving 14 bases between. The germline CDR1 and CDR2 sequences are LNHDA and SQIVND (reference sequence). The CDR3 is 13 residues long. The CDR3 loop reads CASTLTGVTEAFF. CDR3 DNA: TGTGCCAGTACCCTCACCGGGGTAACTGAAGCTTTCTTT.

The CDR3 is CASSPHSDTQYF. CDR3 DNA: TGTGCCAGCAGCCCCCATTCAGATACGCAGTATTTT. The gene calls are TRBV7-9 and TRBJ2-3; D gene unclear. The CDR3 has 12 amino acids. V lost 5 bases, J lost 4 bases, and 7 bases lay in between. From germline, CDR1 is SEHNR and CDR2 FQNEAQ (reference sequence). Together with reference TRBV7-9 and TRBJ2-3, the CDR3 gives the full variable domain: DTGVSQNPRHKITKRGQNVTFRCDPISEHNRLYWYRQTLGQGPEFLTYFQNEAQLEKSRLLSDRFSAERPKGSFSTLEIQRTEQGDSAMYLCASSPHSDTQYFGPGTRLTVL.

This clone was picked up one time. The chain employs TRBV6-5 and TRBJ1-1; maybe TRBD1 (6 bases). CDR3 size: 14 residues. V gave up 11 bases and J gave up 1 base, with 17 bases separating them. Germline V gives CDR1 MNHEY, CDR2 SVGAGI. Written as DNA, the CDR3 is TGTGCCGCCCAATCGGACAGCCAGAACACTGAAGCTTTCTTT. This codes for CAAQSDSQNTEAFF.

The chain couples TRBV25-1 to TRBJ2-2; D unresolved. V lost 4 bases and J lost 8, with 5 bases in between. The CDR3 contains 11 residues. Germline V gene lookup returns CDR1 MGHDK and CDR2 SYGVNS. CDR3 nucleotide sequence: TGTGCCAGCAGTGTATCTGGGGAGCTGTTTTTT. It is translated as CASSVSGELFF.

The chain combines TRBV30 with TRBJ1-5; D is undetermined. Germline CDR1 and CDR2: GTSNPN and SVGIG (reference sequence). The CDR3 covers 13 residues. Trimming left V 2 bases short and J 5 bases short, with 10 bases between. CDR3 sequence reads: CAWSLDTYQPQHF. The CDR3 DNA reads TGTGCCTGGAGTCTTGACACCTATCAGCCCCAGCATTTT.

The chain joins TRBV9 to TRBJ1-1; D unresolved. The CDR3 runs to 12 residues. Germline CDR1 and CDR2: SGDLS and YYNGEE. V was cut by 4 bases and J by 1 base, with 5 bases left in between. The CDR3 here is CASSSWNTEAFF. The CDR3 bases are TGTGCCAGCAGCTCTTGGAACACTGAAGCTTTCTTT.

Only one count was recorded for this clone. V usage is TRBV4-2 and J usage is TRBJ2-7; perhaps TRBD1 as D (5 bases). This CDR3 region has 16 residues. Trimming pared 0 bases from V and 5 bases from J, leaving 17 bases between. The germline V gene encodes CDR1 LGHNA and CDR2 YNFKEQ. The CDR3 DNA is TGTGCCAGCAGCCAAGATCAAGGGGCGTTTTGGAACGAGCAGTACTTC. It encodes CASSQDQGAFWNEQYF.

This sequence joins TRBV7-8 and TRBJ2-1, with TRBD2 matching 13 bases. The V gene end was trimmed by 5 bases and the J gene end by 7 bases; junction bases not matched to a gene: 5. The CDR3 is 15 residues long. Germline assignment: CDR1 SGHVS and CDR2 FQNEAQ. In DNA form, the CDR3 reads TGTGCCAGCAGCCCGACTAGCGGGAGGACTAATGAGCAGTTCTTC. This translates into CASSPTSGRTNEQFF. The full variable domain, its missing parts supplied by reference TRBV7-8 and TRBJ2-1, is GAGVSQSPRYKVAKRGQDVALRCDPISGHVSLFWYQQALGQGPEFLTYFQNEAQLDKSGLPSDRFFAERPEGSVSTLKIQRTQQEDSAVYLCASSPTSGRTNEQFFGPGTRLTVL.

CDR3 coding DNA: TGTGCCAGCAGCGAGGGACAGGGGGCTGGTGAGCAGTACTTC. The encoded protein is CASSEGQGAGEQYF. The V call is TRBV7-6, the J call TRBJ2-7, with TRBD1 matching over 12 bases. J gave up 7 bases and V 5 bases, and 6 bases lay outside the gene matches. The CDR3 spans 14 residues. The germline V gene has CDR1 SGHVS and CDR2 FNYEAQ.

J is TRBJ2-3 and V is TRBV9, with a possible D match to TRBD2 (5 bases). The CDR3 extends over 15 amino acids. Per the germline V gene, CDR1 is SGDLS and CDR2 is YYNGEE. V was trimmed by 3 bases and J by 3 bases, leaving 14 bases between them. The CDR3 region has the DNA TGTGCCAGCAGCGCGGGGTATGGGTCTACAGATACGCAGTATTTT. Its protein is CASSAGYGSTDTQYF.

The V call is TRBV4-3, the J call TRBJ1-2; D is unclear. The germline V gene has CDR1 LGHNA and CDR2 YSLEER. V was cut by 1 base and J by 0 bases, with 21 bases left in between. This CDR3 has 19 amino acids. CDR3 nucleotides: TGCGCCAGCAGCCAAGTATATCTCGAGGAAAACCTGGCTAACTATGGCTACACCTTC. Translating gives CASSQVYLEENLANYGYTF.

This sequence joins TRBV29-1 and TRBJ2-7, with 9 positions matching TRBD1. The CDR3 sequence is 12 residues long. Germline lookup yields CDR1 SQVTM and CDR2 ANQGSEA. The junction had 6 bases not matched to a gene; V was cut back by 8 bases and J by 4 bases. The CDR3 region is CSTTGQGYEQYF. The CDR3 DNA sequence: TGCAGCACGACGGGACAGGGTTACGAGCAGTACTTC.

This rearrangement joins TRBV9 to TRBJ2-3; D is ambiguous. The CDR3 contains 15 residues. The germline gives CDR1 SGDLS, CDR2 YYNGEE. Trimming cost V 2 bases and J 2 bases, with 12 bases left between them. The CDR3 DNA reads TGTGCCAGCAGCGTTTTTGCGGAAAACACAGATACGCAGTATTTT. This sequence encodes CASSVFAENTDTQYF.

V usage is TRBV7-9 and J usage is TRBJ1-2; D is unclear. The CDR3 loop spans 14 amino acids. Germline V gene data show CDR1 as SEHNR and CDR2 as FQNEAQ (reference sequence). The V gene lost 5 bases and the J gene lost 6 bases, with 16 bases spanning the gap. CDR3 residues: CASSHGLSEDGYTF. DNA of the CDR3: TGTGCCAGCAGCCACGGACTGTCGGAGGATGGCTACACCTTC. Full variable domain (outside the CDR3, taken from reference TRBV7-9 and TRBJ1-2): DTGVSQNPRHKITKRGQNVTFRCDPISEHNRLYWYRQTLGQGPEFLTYFQNEAQLEKSRLLSDRFSAERPKGSFSTLEIQRTEQGDSAMYLCASSHGLSEDGYTFGSGTRLTVV.

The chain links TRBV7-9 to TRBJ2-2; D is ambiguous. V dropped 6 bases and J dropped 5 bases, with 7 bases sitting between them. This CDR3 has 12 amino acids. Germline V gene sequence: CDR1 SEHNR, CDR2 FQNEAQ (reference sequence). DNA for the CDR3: TGTGCCAGCAGTCCTCCTACCGGGGAGCTGTTTTTT. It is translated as CASSPPTGELFF. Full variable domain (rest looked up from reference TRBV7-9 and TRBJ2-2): DTGVSQNPRHKITKRGQNVTFRCDPISEHNRLYWYRQTLGQGPEFLTYFQNEAQLEKSRLLSDRFSAERPKGSFSTLEIQRTEQGDSAMYLCASSPPTGELFFGEGSRLTVL.

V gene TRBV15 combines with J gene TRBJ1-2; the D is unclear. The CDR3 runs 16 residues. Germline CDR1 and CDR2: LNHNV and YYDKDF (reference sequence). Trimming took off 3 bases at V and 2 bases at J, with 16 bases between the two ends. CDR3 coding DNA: TGTGCCACCAGCAGGGCCGGGGAGACTGTCAACTATGGCTACACCTTC. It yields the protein CATSRAGETVNYGYTF.